This T cell receptor beta chain is from a study of post-analysis software for immune sequencing data. The library was made from cDNA and included unique molecular identifiers. Once roughly 0.9 to 10 million T cells were used, hundreds of thousands of cDNA molecules resulted. In TCRdb, the PCR reads were re-called with MiXCR into one record per CDR3 protein. This sample carries 750,000 to 900,000 distinct CDR3 sequences, 46% of them seen once, and the ten largest clones take roughly 4.9%. This clonotype was detected a few times. No antigen is known for it. Trimming stripped 2 bases from V and 8 bases from J, with 10 bases between. The CDR3 extends over 13 amino acids. The germline gives CDR1 SGHVS, CDR2 FNYEAQ. Whole-study results and caveats: Comparison of patients with controls showed a handful of TRBV segments more frequent in patients, TRBV5-6, TRBV5-1 and TRBV20-1 among them. Normalized Chao1 diversity in multiple sclerosis patients fell significantly below that of controls.

This receptor was taken from a girl between 5 and 17 years old with multiple sclerosis. Sequencing used blood. This chain joins TRBV7-6 and TRBJ2-1; weak D call: TRBD2 (6 bases). In nucleotides, the CDR3 is TGTGCCAGCAGCTTACTAGCGTCCTATGAGCAGTTCTTC. Translating it yields CASSLLASYEQFF.